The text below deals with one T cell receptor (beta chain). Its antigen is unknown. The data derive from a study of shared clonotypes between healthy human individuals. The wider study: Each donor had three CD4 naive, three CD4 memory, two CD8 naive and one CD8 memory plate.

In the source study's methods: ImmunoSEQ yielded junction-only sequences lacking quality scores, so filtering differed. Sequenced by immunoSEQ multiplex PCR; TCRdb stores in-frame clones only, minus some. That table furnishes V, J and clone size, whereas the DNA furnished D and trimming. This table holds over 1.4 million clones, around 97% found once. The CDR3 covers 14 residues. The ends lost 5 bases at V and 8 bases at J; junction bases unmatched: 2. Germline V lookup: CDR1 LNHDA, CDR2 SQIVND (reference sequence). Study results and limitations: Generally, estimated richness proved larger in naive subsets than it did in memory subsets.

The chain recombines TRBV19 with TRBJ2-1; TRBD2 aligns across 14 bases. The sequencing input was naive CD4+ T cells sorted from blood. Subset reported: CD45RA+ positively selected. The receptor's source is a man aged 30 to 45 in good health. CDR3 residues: CASSGTSGSHEQFF. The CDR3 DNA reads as TGTGCCAGTAGTGGGACTAGCGGGAGCCATGAGCAGTTCTTC.